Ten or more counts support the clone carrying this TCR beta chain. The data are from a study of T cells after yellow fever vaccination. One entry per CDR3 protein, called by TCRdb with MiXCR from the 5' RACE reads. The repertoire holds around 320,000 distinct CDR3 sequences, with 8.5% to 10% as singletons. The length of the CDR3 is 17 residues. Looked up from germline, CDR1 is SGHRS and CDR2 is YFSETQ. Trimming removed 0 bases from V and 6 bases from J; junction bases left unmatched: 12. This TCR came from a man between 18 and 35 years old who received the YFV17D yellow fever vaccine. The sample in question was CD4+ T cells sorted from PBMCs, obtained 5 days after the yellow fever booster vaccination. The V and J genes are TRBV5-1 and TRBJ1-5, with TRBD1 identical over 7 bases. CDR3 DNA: TGCGCCAGCAGCTTGGAACCAGGGGGAGCGGGAAGTCAGCCCCAGCATTTT. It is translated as CASSLEPGGAGSQPQHF.